This TCR beta chain was retrieved from a study of blood T cell repertoires in COVID-19. Study members were between about 18 and 100 years old and lived in some 22 US regions. As handled by the study authors: Estimation of nucleated cell counts relied on the amplification of reference gene primers. This table comes from immunoSEQ multiplex PCR, and its TCRdb copy is limited to in-frame clones, with some not included. V, J and clone size reflect that table, while D and trimming were determined from the DNA. Here the sample spans 150,000 or so clones, 80% being singletons. Concerning this clone: The identical CDR3 is also encoded by other nucleotide sequences in the sample.

Sequenced: PBMCs or T cells enriched from blood (not recorded which). The TCR originated in a middle-aged man who had recovered from COVID-19.

The CDR3, as DNA: TGTGCCAGTAGTATAGAGGGCGGGGGGACAGATACGCAGTATTTT. The encoded protein is CASSIEGGGTDTQYF. The chain couples TRBV19 to TRBJ2-3, with 8 nucleotides matching TRBD2. With V trimmed by 0 bases and J by 3 bases, 2 bases remained unmatched. The CDR3 extends over 15 amino acids. CDR1 LNHDA and CDR2 SQIVND come from the germline V gene (reference sequence). Filled out from reference TRBV19 and TRBJ2-3, the complete variable domain reads DGGITQSPKYLFRKEGQNVTLSCEQNLNHDAMYWYRQDPGQGLRLIYYSQIVNDFQKGDIAEGYSVSREKKESFPLTVTSAQKNPTAFYLCASSIEGGGTDTQYFGPGTRLTVL.